A selection of T cell receptor beta chains follows, all from one sample in a study of cytomegalovirus exposure and HLA in healthy donors. This table comes from immunoSEQ multiplex PCR, and its TCRdb copy is limited to in-frame clones, with some not included. The table records 150,000 or so clones, just under 90% of them present only once. The specimen sequenced was PBMCs. These receptors were taken from a woman aged 30 to 39 in good health and CMV-seropositive. Each CDR3 is given with its conserved first and last residue. D genes are given only for firm matches. Some rows have no size entry. The others give once, few or many, or a class for an expanded clone.

>TRBV5-1|TRBJ2-7|.|TRBD2
CASSSGEGLGTYEQYF
TGCGCCAGCAGCTCCGGGGAGGGGTTAGGGACCTACGAGCAGTACTTC
>TRBV10-2|TRBJ2-7|.|.
CASSGSSPRFSYEQYF
TGCGCCAGCAGTGGATCCAGTCCCAGGTTCTCCTACGAGCAGTACTTC
>TRBV7-2|TRBJ2-2|.|TRBD2
CASVRPTSGRISTGELFF
TGTGCCAGCGTCAGACCGACTAGCGGGAGGATCAGCACCGGGGAGCTGTTTTTT
>TRBV28|TRBJ2-7|.|TRBD2
CASSPGGASSYEQYF
TGTGCCAGCAGTCCCGGGGGGGCGAGCTCCTACGAGCAGTACTTC
>TRBV2|TRBJ2-6|once|.
CASSPPEMGLRSSGANVLTF
TGTGCCAGCAGTCCCCCTGAGATGGGACTTCGAAGCTCTGGGGCCAACGTCCTGACTTTC
>TRBV7-9|TRBJ2-7|.|TRBD2
CASSPALPRLAGETEQYF
TGTGCCAGCAGCCCTGCATTGCCCCGACTAGCGGGAGAGACGGAGCAGTACTTC
>TRBV7-9|TRBJ2-3|.|.
CASSPQGRSTDTQYF
TGTGCCAGCAGCCCGCAGGGGCGTAGCACAGATACGCAGTATTTT
>TRBV25-1|TRBJ1-4|.|TRBD1
CASSELDRENEKLFF
TGTGCCAGCAGTGAATTAGACAGGGAGAATGAAAAACTGTTTTTT
>TRBV2|TRBJ2-1|.|.
CASSEALRLSSYNEQFF
TGTGCCAGCAGTGAAGCCCTACGGTTGAGCTCCTACAATGAGCAGTTCTTC
>TRBV19|TRBJ2-7|.|TRBD1
CASSTSGTGYEQYF
TGTGCCAGTAGTACCTCCGGGACAGGCTACGAGCAGTACTTC
>TRBV27|TRBJ1-5|.|.
CASSLVPQGDQPQHF
TGTGCCAGCAGTTTAGTTCCACAGGGTGATCAGCCCCAGCATTTT
>TRBV27|TRBJ1-2|.|.
CASSWFGTGLGGYTF
TGTGCCAGCAGTTGGTTCGGAACAGGGTTGGGAGGCTACACCTTC
>TRBV5-1|TRBJ2-7|.|TRBD1
CASSWGQGYEQYF
TGCGCCAGCAGCTGGGGACAGGGCTACGAGCAGTACTTC
>TRBV7-8|TRBJ1-1|.|TRBD1
CASSKQGFIAEAFF
TGTGCCAGCAGCAAACAGGGGTTTATCGCTGAAGCTTTCTTT
>TRBV6-1|TRBJ2-3|.|.
CASSLREWDTDTQYF
TGTGCCAGCAGTCTCCGGGAGTGGGACACAGATACGCAGTATTTT
>TRBV6-5|TRBJ1-1|.|TRBD1
CASSSDGTGFEAFF
TGTGCCAGCAGTTCCGACGGGACAGGGTTCGAGGCTTTCTTT
>TRBV11-2|TRBJ2-7|.|TRBD1
CASRYPGTGSGSYEQYF
TGTGCCAGCAGATATCCCGGGACAGGGTCCGGTTCCTACGAGCAGTACTTC
>TRBV19|TRBJ2-7|.|.
CATQGLGSSYEQYF
TGTGCCACCCAAGGACTGGGGAGCTCCTACGAGCAGTACTTC
>TRBV19|TRBJ2-1|.|TRBD1
CASSIALWDRGHNEQFF
TGTGCCAGTAGTATAGCCCTTTGGGACAGGGGCCACAATGAGCAGTTCTTC
>TRBV11-2|TRBJ2-6|.|.
CASSLVGESGANVLTF
TGTGCCAGCAGCTTAGTCGGAGAATCTGGGGCCAACGTCCTGACTTTC